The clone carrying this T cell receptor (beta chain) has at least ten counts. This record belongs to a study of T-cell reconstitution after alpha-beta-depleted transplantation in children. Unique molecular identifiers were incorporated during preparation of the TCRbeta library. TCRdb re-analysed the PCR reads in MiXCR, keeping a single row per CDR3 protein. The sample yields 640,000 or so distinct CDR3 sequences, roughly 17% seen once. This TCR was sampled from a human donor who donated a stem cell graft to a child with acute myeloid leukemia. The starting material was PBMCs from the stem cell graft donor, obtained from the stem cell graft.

DNA of the CDR3: TGCAGTGCTAGGAGGGCCGGGACAGCAAATCAGCCCCAGCATTTT. This gives the protein CSARRAGTANQPQHF. This rearrangement joins TRBV20-1 to TRBJ1-5; TRBD1 agrees at 7 bases. Germline V lookup: CDR1 DFQATT, CDR2 SNEGSKA (reference sequence). This CDR3 has 15 amino acids. The trim removed 3 bases at V and 4 bases at J, leaving 9 bases unmatched.